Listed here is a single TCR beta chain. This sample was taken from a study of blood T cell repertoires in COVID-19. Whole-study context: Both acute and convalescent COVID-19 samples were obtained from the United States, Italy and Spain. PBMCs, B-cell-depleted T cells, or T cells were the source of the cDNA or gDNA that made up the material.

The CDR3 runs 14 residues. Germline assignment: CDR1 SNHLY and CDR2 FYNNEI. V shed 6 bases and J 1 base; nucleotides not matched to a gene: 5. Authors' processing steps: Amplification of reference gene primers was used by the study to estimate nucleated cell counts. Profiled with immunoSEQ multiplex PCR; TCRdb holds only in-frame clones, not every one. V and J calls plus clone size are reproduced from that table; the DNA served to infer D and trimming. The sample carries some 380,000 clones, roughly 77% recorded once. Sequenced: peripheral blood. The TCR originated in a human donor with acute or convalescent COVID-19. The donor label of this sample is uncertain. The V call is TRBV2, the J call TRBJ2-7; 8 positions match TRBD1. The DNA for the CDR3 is TGTGCCAGCAGACGACAGGGGAGTTCCTACGAGCAGTACTTC. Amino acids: CASRRQGSSYEQYF.